The rows below give T cell receptor beta chains drawn from one sample of a study of patients and donors after allogeneic stem cell transplantation. TCRdb re-derived calls from the RT-PCR reads in MiXCR, one entry per CDR3 protein. The repertoire holds 150,000 to 250,000 distinct CDR3 sequences, with around 41% as singletons. Sequenced input: blood, either unsorted or a sorted T cell fraction (not recorded which). These receptors were taken from a human donor who was either an allogeneic HSCT recipient or a stem cell or donor lymphocyte infusion donor (not recorded which). It is not recorded whose cells these are; they may come from a transplant donor. CDR3s include the opening cysteine and the closing phenylalanine or tryptophan. Fields, in order: CDR3 DNA, CDR3 protein, D gene, J gene, clone size, V gene. A D gene is named only where the DNA matches it firmly. The size entry is marked missing in some rows and otherwise reads once, few, many or a size class.

TGTGCCACCAGCAGAGATCATTTCGCAGCGGGAGAAGAGACCCAGTACTTC	CATSRDHFAAGEETQYF	TRBD2	TRBJ2-5	.	TRBV15
TGTGCCAGCAGTGACCCGGGCGTCGGTGAAAAACTGTTTTTT	CASSDPGVGEKLFF	.	TRBJ1-4	.	TRBV12-3/TRBV12-4
TGCAGCGTTGGAAATGGCTACACCTTC	CSVGNGYTF	.	TRBJ1-2	.	TRBV29-1
TGCGCCAGCAGCGCTGACAGGGTAAACACCGGGGAGCTGTTTTTT	CASSADRVNTGELFF	TRBD1	TRBJ2-2	.	TRBV5-1
TGTGCCAGCAGCTTAGTAGGGACTAGCGGGAGCGCCTACAATGAGCAGTTCTTC	CASSLVGTSGSAYNEQFF	TRBD2	TRBJ2-1	few	TRBV7-2
TGCGCCAGCAGCCAACGGGGTAGCCCTTACACCGGGGAGCTGTTTTTT	CASSQRGSPYTGELFF	.	TRBJ2-2	.	TRBV4-1
TGTGCCAGCAGCGGTCTCACAGGGGGGCCCCAGCATTTT	CASSGLTGGPQHF	TRBD1	TRBJ1-5	.	TRBV11-2
TGTGCCAGCAGTTGGGGATTCGGGCTAGCGGGAGCTAATGAGCAGTTCTTC	CASSWGFGLAGANEQFF	TRBD2	TRBJ2-1	.	TRBV28
TGCGCCAGCAGCTCGCCCCGACAAGCGAACACCGGGGAGCTGTTTTTT	CASSSPRQANTGELFF	.	TRBJ2-2	.	TRBV4-3
TGCGCCAGCAGCCAAGCGGGGAGCACTGAAGCTTTCTTT	CASSQAGSTEAFF	.	TRBJ1-1	.	TRBV4-3
TGTGCCAGTATGGTGGGTAGCTCCTACAATGAGCAGTTCTTC	CASMVGSSYNEQFF	.	TRBJ2-1	few	TRBV19
TGCAGTGCTACGGCCTTACAGCGCTCCTACAATGGGCAGTTCTTC	CSATALQRSYNGQFF	.	TRBJ2-1	.	TRBV20-1
TGTGCCAGCAGCCCGGACAGTTTGTTCCCTGAAGCTTTCTTT	CASSPDSLFPEAFF	.	TRBJ1-1	.	TRBV9
TGTGCCACCAGTGACTCGCGGGACAGGGGGCGTAGCAATCAGCCCCAGCATTTT	CATSDSRDRGRSNQPQHF	TRBD1	TRBJ1-5	.	TRBV24-1
TGTGCCAGCACCAGTTCGGGACAGCCGGGGGATGGCTACACCTTC	CASTSSGQPGDGYTF	TRBD1	TRBJ1-2	.	TRBV27
TGTGCCAGCAGTCCCGCGGTAGTAGCGGGGTACAATGAGCAGTTCTTC	CASSPAVVAGYNEQFF	TRBD2	TRBJ2-1	.	TRBV27
TGTGCCAGTAGACCGGGGGCGGGGAATGAGCAGTTCTTC	CASRPGAGNEQFF	.	TRBJ2-1	.	TRBV19
TGCGCCAGCAGCCAAGATCTTGACATCGTGGATGGCTACACCTTC	CASSQDLDIVDGYTF	.	TRBJ1-2	.	TRBV4-1
TGTGCCAGCAGCTTAACCCGGGGCCACAATGAGCAGTTCTTC	CASSLTRGHNEQFF	.	TRBJ2-1	once	TRBV7-9
TGTGCCAGCAGTGTTCAGAGAGGGGGCGAATACGAGCAGTACTTC	CASSVQRGGEYEQYF	TRBD1	TRBJ2-7	.	TRBV2
TGTGCCAGCAGCGGGGGGAACAATTCACCCCTCCACTTT	CASSGGNNSPLHF	.	TRBJ1-6	few	TRBV14
TGCAGCGCCCGAGATAAAACCATATATTTT	CSARDKTIYF	.	TRBJ1-3	few	TRBV29-1
TGCGCCAGCAGCCAAGATTCGGCAGGGGCATACAATGAGCAGTTCTTC	CASSQDSAGAYNEQFF	.	TRBJ2-1	few	TRBV4-3
TGTGCCAGCAGTTACGCGGTGAACACCGGGGAGCTGTTTTTT	CASSYAVNTGELFF	.	TRBJ2-2	.	TRBV6-5
TGTGCCAGCACCGCCCTTAGGGGTGGGGAGCAGTTCTTC	CASTALRGGEQFF	.	TRBJ2-1	few	TRBV6-5
TGCGCCAGCAGCTTGGATGCCGACGATGAAAAACTGTTTTTT	CASSLDADDEKLFF	.	TRBJ1-4	few	TRBV5-1
TGCGCCAGCAGCCCTGGTTCCGGGACTCCGGGCGGCGGGGAGCTGTTTTTT	CASSPGSGTPGGGELFF	.	TRBJ2-2	.	TRBV5-1
TGTGCCAGCAGCGTTGTCCGGCAGATGAACACTGAAGCTTTCTTT	CASSVVRQMNTEAFF	.	TRBJ1-1	.	TRBV7-9
TGCGCCAGCAGCCAAGATATCGGGCCGTACGAGCAGTACTTC	CASSQDIGPYEQYF	.	TRBJ2-7	.	TRBV4-1
TGTGCCAGCAGCTATACAGGGTCCAGCTATGGCTACACCTTC	CASSYTGSSYGYTF	.	TRBJ1-2	few	TRBV7-9
TGTGCCACCAGTCCAGCGGGAGGGAATGATGAGCAGTTCTTC	CATSPAGGNDEQFF	TRBD2	TRBJ2-1	once	TRBV24-1
TGTGCCAGCAGCCTAGACAGGGCTGGCTACACCTTC	CASSLDRAGYTF	TRBD1	TRBJ1-2	few	TRBV11-2
TGCGCCAGCAGCTTGAATCCTACGACGCAGTATTTT	CASSLNPTTQYF	.	TRBJ2-3	.	TRBV5-1
TGTGCCACCAGTGATACGGGGGGAGCAGATACGCAGTATTTT	CATSDTGGADTQYF	TRBD2	TRBJ2-3	.	TRBV24-1
TGTGCCACCAGTGACCCCGGGACAGCGAACACCGGGGAGCTGTTTTTT	CATSDPGTANTGELFF	TRBD1	TRBJ2-2	.	TRBV24-1
TGCGCCAGCAGTTTAGGAGGGGTAGGAATGGGCAATCAGCCCCAGCATTTT	CASSLGGVGMGNQPQHF	.	TRBJ1-5	.	TRBV5-1
TGTGCCAGCAGCACCCGACAGGGGGCTTCTTACGAGCAGTACTTC	CASSTRQGASYEQYF	TRBD1	TRBJ2-7	.	TRBV7-9
TGTGCCAGCCGCACGTTGAGGTCCGGAGGTGCCCTCGGCACAGATACGCAGTATTTT	CASRTLRSGGALGTDTQYF	.	TRBJ2-3	.	TRBV11-2
TGCGCCAGCAGCTTGGTCACATGGGGCGGGGAAGCTTTCTTT	CASSLVTWGGEAFF	.	TRBJ1-1	.	TRBV5-1
TGCAGTGCTAGAGATGGGAAAGCGGGAGCGGTATATGAGCAGTTCTTC	CSARDGKAGAVYEQFF	TRBD2	TRBJ2-1	.	TRBV20-1
TGTGCCAGCAGCGTCGTTTCCGATTCACCCCTCCACTTT	CASSVVSDSPLHF	.	TRBJ1-6	.	TRBV9
TGTGCCAGCAGATCCCGGGACATCGGAGGGTCACCCCTCCACTTT	CASRSRDIGGSPLHF	.	TRBJ1-6	.	TRBV12-3/TRBV12-4
TGTGCCACCAGCAGAGGGGGGACTGGAGAAGAGACCCAGTACTTC	CATSRGGTGEETQYF	.	TRBJ2-5	.	TRBV15
TGTGCCAGCAGCTTAGAGGGGACAGTGAACACCGGGGAGCTGTTTTTT	CASSLEGTVNTGELFF	TRBD1	TRBJ2-2	.	TRBV7-2
TGTGCCAGCAGCATCTCCTACGAGCAGTACTTC	CASSISYEQYF	.	TRBJ2-7	few	TRBV12-3/TRBV12-4
TGTGCCAGCAGCTTAGAGCTAGGGATGAAGACCCAGTACTTC	CASSLELGMKTQYF	.	TRBJ2-5	many	TRBV7-2
TGTGCCAGTACGACTAGCGGGGAAACCTACAATGAGCAGTTCTTC	CASTTSGETYNEQFF	TRBD2	TRBJ2-1	few	TRBV19